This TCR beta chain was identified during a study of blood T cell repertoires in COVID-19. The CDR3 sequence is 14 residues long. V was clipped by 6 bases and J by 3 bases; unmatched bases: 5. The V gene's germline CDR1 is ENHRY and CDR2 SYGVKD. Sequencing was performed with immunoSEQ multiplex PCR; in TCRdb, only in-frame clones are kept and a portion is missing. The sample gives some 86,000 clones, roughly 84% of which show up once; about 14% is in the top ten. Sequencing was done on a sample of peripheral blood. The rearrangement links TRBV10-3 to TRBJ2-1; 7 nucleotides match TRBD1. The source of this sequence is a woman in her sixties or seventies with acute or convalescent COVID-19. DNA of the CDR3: TGTGCCATCAGGCCGGGACAGAGCTACAATGAGCAGTTCTTC. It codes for CAIRPGQSYNEQFF.